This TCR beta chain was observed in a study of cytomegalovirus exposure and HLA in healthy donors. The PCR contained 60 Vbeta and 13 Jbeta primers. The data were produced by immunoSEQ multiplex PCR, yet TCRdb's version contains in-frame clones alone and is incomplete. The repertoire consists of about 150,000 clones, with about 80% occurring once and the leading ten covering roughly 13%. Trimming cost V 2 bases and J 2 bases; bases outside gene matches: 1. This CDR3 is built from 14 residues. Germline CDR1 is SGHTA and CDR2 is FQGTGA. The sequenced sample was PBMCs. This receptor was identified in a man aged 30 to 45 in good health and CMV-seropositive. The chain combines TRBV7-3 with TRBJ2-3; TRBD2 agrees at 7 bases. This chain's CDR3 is CASSLRGDTDTQYF. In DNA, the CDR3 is TGTGCCAGCAGCTTACGGGGGGACACAGATACGCAGTATTTT.